Shown below are 8 T cell receptor beta chains from a single sample sequenced in a study of CD8+ T cells in alopecia areata. Following extraction, RNA underwent reverse transcription to cDNA, which served as the sequencing template. TCRdb keeps only in-frame clones here, not all; method: immunoSEQ multiplex PCR. The sample lists about 200,000 clones, around three fifths occurring once. Sequences were obtained from CD8+ T cells sorted from blood. The receptors were sampled from a human donor in good health.

This clone has only one observation. The chain employs TRBV9 and TRBJ2-5; D possibly corresponds to TRBD2 (5 bases). Per germline, CDR1 SGDLS and CDR2 YYNGEE. The CDR3 is 13 residues long. V lost 5 bases and J lost 0, with 8 bases in between. This CDR3 is CASRGEDQETQYF. The CDR3 DNA reads as TGTGCCAGCAGGGGAGAGGACCAAGAGACCCAGTACTTC.

This clone was detected only once. The genes are TRBV27 and TRBJ2-7, with D perhaps TRBD1 (6 bases). CDR1 is MNHEY and CDR2 is SMNVEV in the germline V gene (reference sequence). Trimming pared 5 bases from V and 7 bases from J, leaving 18 bases between. This CDR3 has 14 amino acids. In nucleotides, the CDR3 is TGTGCCAGCAGTCCGAGGGACATATCTACAGAGCAGTACTTC. Protein: CASSPRDISTEQYF.

This clone was seen a handful of times. This chain links TRBV29-1 with TRBJ2-1, with D uncertain. The CDR3 consists of 11 residues. V lost 1 base and J lost 6, with 4 bases in between. Germline V gene data show CDR1 as SQVTM and CDR2 as ANQGSEA. CDR3 DNA: TGCAGCGTTGAAGCCCTCAATGAGCAGTTCTTC. Protein product: CSVEALNEQFF.

The chain is built from TRBV29-1 and TRBJ2-6; D is possibly TRBD1 (6 bases). Germline CDR1 and CDR2: SQVTM and ANQGSEA. The CDR3 has 16 amino acids. V shed 6 bases and J shed 0 bases, with 15 bases lying between them. CDR3 region: CSVQGYRSSGANVLTF. CDR3 DNA sequence: TGCAGCGTCCAGGGGTACCGCAGCTCTGGGGCCAACGTCCTGACTTTC.

This chain joins TRBV10-3 and TRBJ2-2, with 12 bases identical to TRBD2. CDR3 length: 18 amino acids. CDR1 is ENHRY and CDR2 is SYGVKD in the germline V gene. V shed 2 bases and J 3 bases; nucleotides not matched to a gene: 7. The CDR3 nucleotides read TGTGCCATCAGTGAGGAGCCTAGCGGGGGGGCACACACCGGGGAGCTGTTTTTT. This translates into CAISEEPSGGAHTGELFF.

This clone was seen more than once but under ten times. CDR3 nucleotides: TGTGCCAGCAGCCTATCCCGGGGGACTGAAGCTTTCTTT. Protein: CASSLSRGTEAFF. J is TRBJ1-1 and V is TRBV6-5; perhaps TRBD1 as D (5 bases). V was cut by 6 bases and J by 5 bases, with 13 bases left in between. The CDR3 spans 13 residues. Germline values: CDR1 MNHEY, CDR2 SVGAGI.

Points on this clone: One end of the junction varies from germline; a read error may be responsible. The chain has TRBV11-1 and TRBJ2-1; weak D call: TRBD2 (5 bases). Germline V CDR1 and CDR2: SGHAT, FQDESV (reference sequence). The CDR3 sequence is 12 residues long. This chain's CDR3 is CASSLGGNGQFF. CDR3 bases: TGTGCCAGCAGCTTAGGAGGGAATGGGCAGTTCTTC. Combining the CDR3 with reference TRBV11-1 and TRBJ2-1 gives the whole variable domain EAEVAQSPRYKITEKSQAVAFWCDPISGHATLYWYRQILGQGPELLVQFQDESVVDDSQLPKDRFSAERLKGVDSTLKIQPAELGDSAMYLCASSLGGNGQFFGPGTRLTVL.

This clone was seen more than once but under ten times. The chain has TRBV7-9 and TRBJ1-4; D remains ambiguous. There are 14 residues in the CDR3. CDR1 and CDR2 from the germline V gene are SEHNR and FQNEAQ (reference sequence). The ends were cut back, 5 bases at V and 3 bases at J, with 10 bases in the middle. The CDR3 sequence: CASSQLDPNEKLFF. CDR3 bases: TGTGCCAGCAGCCAGCTGGATCCTAATGAAAAACTGTTTTTT.